A single sample is the source of the 27 T cell receptor beta chains below, sequenced in a study of blood T cell repertoires in COVID-19. Sequencing was performed with immunoSEQ multiplex PCR; in TCRdb, only in-frame clones are kept and a portion is missing. The sample lists hundreds of thousands of clones, approximately 89% occurring once. The sequenced sample was PBMCs or T cells enriched from blood (not recorded which). Receptors originate from a woman in her 30s with acute COVID-19.

V and J are TRBV6-6 and TRBJ1-3, with 12 nucleotides matching TRBD1. The V gene end was trimmed by 4 bases and the J gene end by 8 bases; junction bases not matched to a gene: 9. This CDR3 comprises 16 residues. Germline CDR1 is MNHNY and CDR2 is SVGAGI (reference sequence). The CDR3 DNA follows: TGTGCCAGCAGTTCCGGGACAGGGGGCAGCGGAGACACCATATATTTT. Its translation: CASSSGTGGSGDTIYF.

V gene TRBV18 combines with J gene TRBJ1-5; TRBD1 is a possible D gene (6 bases). The CDR3 extends over 12 amino acids. Germline CDR1 KGHSH, CDR2 LQKENI. V was pared by 4 bases and J by 5 bases, with 6 bases between. CDR3 amino acids: CASSQGDQPQHF. The CDR3 DNA follows: TGTGCCAGCTCACAGGGGGATCAGCCCCAGCATTTT.

The rearrangement links TRBV2 to TRBJ1-1; 7 nucleotides align to TRBD1. The V and J ends lost 9 bases and 3 bases, in that order; junction bases with no gene match: 4. The CDR3 consists of 12 residues. The germline CDR1 and CDR2 sequences are SNHLY and FYNNEI. CDR3 sequence (DNA): TGTGCCAGTACAGGGGATTACACTGAAGCTTTCTTT. It yields the protein CASTGDYTEAFF.

The chain combines TRBV5-1 with TRBJ1-3; 10 bases map to TRBD1. V gave up 0 bases and J gave up 3 bases; unmatched junction bases: 6. CDR3 length: 17 residues. Looked up from germline, CDR1 is SGHRS and CDR2 is YFSETQ. CDR3: CASSLAATGGFGNTIYF. The CDR3 DNA reads TGCGCCAGCAGCTTGGCCGCGACAGGGGGCTTTGGAAACACCATATATTTT.

The gene calls are TRBV9 and TRBJ2-3; TRBD2 matches at 9 bases. There are 19 residues in the CDR3. Trimming removed 1 base from V and 3 bases from J; junction bases left unmatched: 15. The V gene's germline CDR1 is SGDLS and CDR2 YYNGEE. The CDR3 here is CASSVYGGGASSETDTQYF. In nucleotides, the CDR3 is TGTGCCAGCAGCGTATACGGCGGGGGGGCCTCATCAGAGACAGATACGCAGTATTTT.

The J gene is TRBJ1-6, the V gene TRBV19, with 8 bases fitting TRBD1. Unmatched junction bases numbered 3, after V lost 1 base and J lost 7 bases. CDR1 LNHDA and CDR2 SQIVND come from the germline V gene (reference sequence). CDR3 size: 15 residues. In DNA, the CDR3 is TGTGCCAGTAGTATAGGCCAGGGGGCGAATTCACCCCTCCACTTT. This encodes CASSIGQGANSPLHF.

The rearrangement joins TRBV6-5 to TRBJ1-1, with unresolved D. V lost 0 bases and J lost 0, with 8 bases in between. In germline, CDR1 is MNHEY, CDR2 SVGAGI. The CDR3 spans 15 residues. This CDR3 is CASSYSKAVNTEAFF. DNA of the CDR3: TGTGCCAGCAGTTACTCGAAGGCGGTGAACACTGAAGCTTTCTTT.

The chain has TRBV18 and TRBJ1-1; 8 bases line up with TRBD1. The germline V gene encodes CDR1 KGHSH and CDR2 LQKENI. The length of the CDR3 is 15 residues. V gave up 3 bases and J gave up 3 bases; unmatched junction bases: 6. The CDR3 is CASSPGRGQDTEAFF. Here the CDR3 DNA reads TGTGCCAGCTCACCGGGCAGGGGGCAGGACACTGAAGCTTTCTTT.

V gene TRBV28 combines with J gene TRBJ1-5; D is ambiguous. V lost 2 bases and J lost 2, with 16 bases in between. The CDR3 spans 17 residues. Germline CDR1 is MDHEN and CDR2 is SYDVKM. The CDR3 loop is CASSLPFIHRGNQPQHF. CDR3 sequence (DNA): TGTGCCAGCAGTTTACCATTTATCCACCGGGGCAATCAGCCCCAGCATTTT.

V usage is TRBV5-1 and J usage is TRBJ2-7; 10 bases line up with TRBD1. From germline, CDR1 is SGHRS and CDR2 YFSETQ. This CDR3 comprises 13 residues. V shed 7 bases and J 5 bases; nucleotides not matched to a gene: 6. This chain's CDR3 is CASSDRGIDEQYF. The CDR3, as DNA: TGCGCCAGCTCGGACAGGGGGATCGACGAGCAGTACTTC.

The rearrangement links TRBV7-2 to TRBJ1-6; possibly TRBD1 for D (5 bases). Trimming left V 5 bases short and J 12 bases short, with 26 bases between. This CDR3 has 17 amino acids. Germline V gives CDR1 SGHTA, CDR2 FQGNSA. CDR3 sequence reads: CASSQDTVAGRVGPLHF. Written as DNA, the CDR3 is TGTGCCAGCAGCCAGGACACCGTCGCAGGCCGAGTTGGACCCCTCCACTTT.

This chain uses TRBV5-4 with TRBJ2-3; possibly TRBD2 for D (7 bases). The CDR3 length is 15 residues. Trimming cost V 3 bases and J 4 bases, with 15 bases left between them. Per germline, CDR1 SGHNT and CDR2 YYREEE (reference sequence). DNA of the CDR3: TGTGCCAGCAGCTCTATGGGGGGGGCCTCAGATACGCAGTATTTT. It yields the protein CASSSMGGASDTQYF.

This chain connects TRBV5-1 to TRBJ2-7; TRBD1 aligns across 8 bases. Unmatched junction bases numbered 20, after V lost 3 bases and J lost 0 bases. The V gene's germline CDR1 is SGHRS and CDR2 YFSETQ. The CDR3 contains 20 residues. CDR3: CASSWNSGTGGGRDSYEQYF. DNA for the CDR3: TGCGCCAGCAGCTGGAACTCCGGGACAGGAGGCGGTAGGGACTCCTACGAGCAGTACTTC.

The genes are TRBV21-1 and TRBJ1-2. TRBV21-1 represents a pseudogene. CDR3 length: 15 residues. The chain's CDR3 is CASSHRASGSYGYTF. The DNA for the CDR3 is TGTGCCAGCAGCCACCGGGCCTCGGGGAGCTATGGCTACACCTTC.

V usage is TRBV2 and J usage is TRBJ2-1, with TRBD1 as a possible D gene (5 bases). The germline gives CDR1 SNHLY, CDR2 FYNNEI. This CDR3 comprises 13 residues. Trimming cost V 8 bases and J 1 base, with 9 bases left between them. CDR3 bases: TGTGCCAGCCTCAGGGATTCCTACAATGAGCAGTTCTTC. Its protein is CASLRDSYNEQFF.

The V and J genes are TRBV7-9 and TRBJ2-7; 10 bases are a match to TRBD1. This CDR3 region has 16 residues. Germline V gene sequence: CDR1 SEHNR, CDR2 FQNEAQ (reference sequence). Trimming took 1 base from V and 6 from J; bases not matched to a gene: 9. The CDR3 reads CASSLGPGTGVAEQYF. CDR3 DNA: TGTGCCAGCAGCTTAGGGCCCGGGACAGGGGTAGCCGAGCAGTACTTC.

This chain connects TRBV11-2 to TRBJ2-5, with a possible D match to TRBD2 (7 bases). The germline V gene has CDR1 SGHAT and CDR2 FQNNGV. This CDR3 is 14 amino acids long. Trimming cost V 4 bases and J 2 bases, with 11 bases left between them. This chain's CDR3 is CASSSRGAQETQYF. The CDR3 DNA follows: TGTGCCAGCAGCTCCCGGGGGGCGCAAGAGACCCAGTACTTC. Complete variable domain (other parts from reference TRBV11-2 and TRBJ2-5): EAGVAQSPRYKIIEKRQSVAFWCNPISGHATLYWYQQILGQGPKLLIQFQNNGVVDDSQLPKDRFSAERLKGVDSTLKIQPAKLEDSAVYLCASSSRGAQETQYFGPGTRLLVL.

The chain links TRBV13 to TRBJ1-1, with 7 bases aligning to TRBD1. Germline V gene data show CDR1 as PRHDT and CDR2 as FYEKMQ (reference sequence). This CDR3 spans 15 amino acids. J gave up 1 base and V 3 bases, and 5 bases lay outside the gene matches. CDR3 in amino acids: CASSFFDRANTEAFF. For the CDR3, the DNA is TGTGCCAGCAGCTTTTTCGACAGGGCGAACACTGAAGCTTTCTTT.

A single count supports this clone. This chain connects TRBV3-1 (or the pseudogene TRBV3-2) to TRBJ1-2; weak D call: TRBD1 (5 bases). From germline, CDR1 is LGHDT and CDR2 YNNKEL (reference sequence). V shed 5 bases and J shed 4 bases, with 23 bases lying between them. The CDR3 runs to 17 residues. The CDR3 region has the DNA TGTGCCAGCAGCGCCGGGACTTCTACCTTTGGGGGCTATGGCTACACCTTC. Encoded protein: CASSAGTSTFGGYGYTF.

This clone has just one count. The rearrangement links TRBV11-2 to TRBJ1-5; D is unresolved. This CDR3 is 15 amino acids long. CDR1 SGHAT and CDR2 FQNNGV come from the germline V gene. The V end lost 0 bases, the J end lost 0 bases, and 6 bases lay between the germline ends. The CDR3 coding sequence is TGTGCCAGCAGCTTAGAAGGGAGTAGCAATCAGCCCCAGCATTTT. It is translated as CASSLEGSSNQPQHF.

The chain joins TRBV29-1 to TRBJ2-7, with TRBD1 identical over 7 bases. CDR1 is SQVTM, CDR2 ANQGSEA, per germline. CDR3 size: 11 residues. Losses at the gene ends were 7 bases for V and 1 base for J; bases not matched to a gene: 1. The DNA of the CDR3 is TGCAGCGCGGGACAGTCCTACGAGCAGTACTTC. It codes for CSAGQSYEQYF.

The chain employs TRBV4-1 and TRBJ2-1, with 10 positions matching TRBD2. The germline V gene has CDR1 MGHRA and CDR2 YSYEKL. CDR3 length: 15 residues. The junction had 1 base not matched to a gene; V was cut back by 1 base and J by 4 bases. CDR3 in DNA: TGCGCCAGCAGCCAAGGTAGCGGGGGGTACAATGAGCAGTTCTTC. Its translation is CASSQGSGGYNEQFF.

The rearrangement joins TRBV5-1 to TRBJ1-2; D is unclear. CDR1 SGHRS and CDR2 YFSETQ come from the germline V gene. This CDR3 comprises 18 residues. Deletions cut 3 bases from V and 4 bases from J, with 25 bases between. The CDR3 here is CASSSKTYYLLLLYGYTF. Written as DNA, the CDR3 is TGCGCCAGCAGCTCCAAGACCTACTACCTACTCTTACTCTATGGCTACACCTTC.

The chain links TRBV5-5 to TRBJ1-1; perhaps TRBD1 as D (5 bases). The germline gives CDR1 SGHKS, CDR2 YYEKEE (reference sequence). The CDR3 sequence is 15 residues long. V was clipped by 1 base and J by 1 base, with 11 bases between them. This CDR3 is CASSLLIGENTEAFF. Here the CDR3 DNA reads TGTGCCAGCAGCTTGTTAATAGGGGAGAACACTGAAGCTTTCTTT.

This clone was detected a few times. The V gene is TRBV5-4, the J gene TRBJ2-1; TRBD2 agrees at 8 bases. Germline CDR1 and CDR2: SGHNT and YYREEE (reference sequence). The CDR3 loop spans 16 amino acids. With V trimmed by 4 bases and J by 5 bases, 11 bases remained unmatched. Here the CDR3 reads CASSPRTSRFDNEQFF. Here the CDR3 DNA reads TGTGCCAGCAGCCCGCGGACTAGCCGGTTCGACAATGAGCAGTTCTTC.

The V and J genes are TRBV9 and TRBJ1-5; D perhaps matches TRBD1 (6 bases). CDR1 and CDR2 from the germline V gene are SGDLS and YYNGEE. CDR3 length equals 15 residues. Trimming left V 0 bases short and J 4 bases short, with 11 bases between. The CDR3 DNA follows: TGTGCCAGCAGCGTAGACCAGGGGTGGAATCAGCCCCAGCATTTT. Translating it yields CASSVDQGWNQPQHF.

The chain joins TRBV11-2 to TRBJ2-1; a possible D gene is TRBD2 (5 bases). Germline V gives CDR1 SGHAT, CDR2 FQNNGV. V was cut by 5 bases and J by 5 bases, with 16 bases left in between. The CDR3 consists of 15 residues. The CDR3 protein is CASSRRLLENNEQFF. The CDR3 DNA follows: TGTGCCAGCAGCCGTAGGCTACTAGAAAACAATGAGCAGTTCTTC.